This T cell receptor beta chain was retrieved from a study of blood T cell repertoires in COVID-19. Overall study: Acute-phase and convalescent COVID-19 samples originated in the United States, Italy and Spain. Sample material is recorded as cDNA or gDNA derived from T cells, B-cell-depleted T cells, or PBMCs.

Participants were aged about 18 to 90 years, lived in over 20 US areas, and enrolled virtually. TCRdb keeps only in-frame clones here, not all; method: immunoSEQ multiplex PCR. The data hold more than 150,000 clones, with about 80% observed a single time. J was trimmed by 7 bases and V by 5 bases; bases with no gene match: 11. This CDR3 has 15 amino acids. Germline-derived CDR1 and CDR2 are SGHDN and FVKESK. The chain combines TRBV14 with TRBJ2-1; TRBD2 aligns across 7 bases. The sequence came from a man between 50 and 59 years old who had recovered from COVID-19. Specimen: PBMCs or T cells enriched from blood (not recorded which). The CDR3 loop is CASSLRTSQLNEQFF. CDR3 DNA sequence: TGTGCCAGCAGCTTACGGACTAGTCAGTTGAATGAGCAGTTCTTC.